This is a list of T cell receptor beta chains from one sample in a study of graft-versus-host responses after intestinal transplantation. The table came from immunoSEQ multiplex PCR; TCRdb's copy has only in-frame clones and leaves some out. Among tens of thousands of clones listed, 60% to 85% were seen once. Sample: ileum tissue, taken 98 days after intestinal transplantation. These receptors were obtained from a human patient who received an intestinal transplant, so some T cells may come from the graft donor. Each CDR3 is given with its conserved first and last residue. The order of the fields is CDR3 protein, CDR3 DNA, D gene, J gene, V gene, clone size. D genes are given only for firm matches. Expanded clones are given a class, and other clones once, few, many or no size at all.

cdr3_aa: CASSLRENREAFF; cdr3_nt: TGTGCCAGCAGTTTACGTGAAAACAGAGAAGCTTTCTTT; d_call: .; j_call: TRBJ1-1; v_call: TRBV27; clone_size: .
cdr3_aa: CASRELTGRLWLDEQFF; cdr3_nt: TGTGCCAGCAGAGAATTAACAGGGAGGCTTTGGCTCGATGAGCAGTTCTTC; d_call: .; j_call: TRBJ2-1; v_call: TRBV7-2; clone_size: .
cdr3_aa: CASIPPRWAADTEAFF; cdr3_nt: TGTGCCAGTATACCCCCCCGTTGGGCAGCGGACACTGAAGCTTTCTTT; d_call: .; j_call: TRBJ1-1; v_call: TRBV19; clone_size: .
cdr3_aa: CASSLGDNGNTIYF; cdr3_nt: TGTGCCAGCAGCCTAGGGGATAACGGAAACACCATATATTTT; d_call: .; j_call: TRBJ1-3; v_call: TRBV9; clone_size: .
cdr3_aa: CASLSQRGNNEQFF; cdr3_nt: TGTGCCAGCCTCTCTCAGCGGGGTAACAATGAGCAGTTCTTC; d_call: TRBD2; j_call: TRBJ2-1; v_call: TRBV5-6; clone_size: .
cdr3_aa: CASRGQGIGDQPQHF; cdr3_nt: TGTGCCAGCAGAGGACAGGGTATTGGCGACCAGCCCCAGCATTTT; d_call: TRBD1; j_call: TRBJ1-5; v_call: TRBV6-1; clone_size: .
cdr3_aa: CASSEAGRGGGGYTF; cdr3_nt: TGTGCCAGCAGTGAAGCGGGGAGGGGGGGCGGTGGCTACACCTTC; d_call: .; j_call: TRBJ1-2; v_call: TRBV2; clone_size: .
cdr3_aa: CATEYEQYF; cdr3_nt: TGTGCCACCGAGTACGAGCAGTACTTC; d_call: .; j_call: TRBJ2-7; v_call: TRBV6-1; clone_size: .
cdr3_aa: CASRRVNTEAFF; cdr3_nt: TGTGCCAGCAGGAGGGTAAACACTGAAGCTTTCTTT; d_call: .; j_call: TRBJ1-1; v_call: TRBV2; clone_size: .
cdr3_aa: CASSERDRGTGGYTF; cdr3_nt: TGTGCCAGCAGTGAACGGGACAGGGGAACGGGTGGCTACACCTTC; d_call: TRBD1; j_call: TRBJ1-2; v_call: TRBV2; clone_size: once
cdr3_aa: CAWSVSGETQYF; cdr3_nt: TGTGCCTGGAGTGTAAGTGGGGAGACCCAGTACTTC; d_call: .; j_call: TRBJ2-5; v_call: TRBV30; clone_size: .
cdr3_aa: CASSSDSQNIQYF; cdr3_nt: TGTGCCAGCAGTTCGGACAGTCAGAACATTCAGTACTTC; d_call: .; j_call: TRBJ2-4; v_call: TRBV27; clone_size: .
cdr3_aa: CATSREKKANYGYTF; cdr3_nt: TGTGCCACCAGCAGAGAGAAGAAAGCTAACTATGGCTACACCTTC; d_call: .; j_call: TRBJ1-2; v_call: TRBV15; clone_size: once
cdr3_aa: CAWSVPRGATYEQYF; cdr3_nt: TGTGCCTGGAGTGTACCCCGGGGGGCTACCTACGAGCAGTACTTC; d_call: .; j_call: TRBJ2-7; v_call: TRBV30; clone_size: .
cdr3_aa: CASSFLGQLNEQFF; cdr3_nt: TGTGCCAGCAGTTTCCTCGGACAACTCAATGAGCAGTTCTTC; d_call: .; j_call: TRBJ2-1; v_call: TRBV27; clone_size: once
cdr3_aa: CASRSGGRDEQYF; cdr3_nt: TGTGCCAGCAGGAGCGGGGGCCGGGACGAGCAGTACTTC; d_call: .; j_call: TRBJ2-7; v_call: TRBV21-1; clone_size: .
cdr3_aa: CAISESLSAETQYF; cdr3_nt: TGTGCCATCAGTGAGTCTCTCTCGGCAGAGACCCAGTACTTC; d_call: .; j_call: TRBJ2-5; v_call: TRBV10-3; clone_size: .
cdr3_aa: CASSFLGASRVGTQYF; cdr3_nt: TGTGCCAGCAGTTTTTTAGGGGCGTCAAGAGTAGGTACGCAGTATTTT; d_call: .; j_call: TRBJ2-3; v_call: TRBV28; clone_size: .
cdr3_aa: CASSSPGERGDSPLHF; cdr3_nt: TGTGCCAGCAGCTCCCCCGGAGAAAGGGGGGATTCACCCCTCCACTTT; d_call: .; j_call: TRBJ1-6; v_call: TRBV7-9; clone_size: .
cdr3_aa: CASRSLQGTNEKLFF; cdr3_nt: TGTGCCAGCAGATCACTACAGGGGACTAATGAAAAACTGTTTTTT; d_call: TRBD1; j_call: TRBJ1-4; v_call: TRBV6-6; clone_size: once
cdr3_aa: CAWSRQGQANTEAFF; cdr3_nt: TGTGCCTGGAGCCGACAGGGCCAGGCGAACACTGAAGCTTTCTTT; d_call: TRBD1; j_call: TRBJ1-1; v_call: TRBV30; clone_size: .
cdr3_aa: CASGGQGSNTGELFF; cdr3_nt: TGCGCCAGCGGGGGACAGGGTTCGAACACCGGGGAGCTGTTTTTT; d_call: TRBD1; j_call: TRBJ2-2; v_call: TRBV5-1; clone_size: .
cdr3_aa: CASSRKRGGLWDTQYF; cdr3_nt: TGTGCCAGCAGTCGGAAGCGGGGGGGCTTGTGGGATACGCAGTATTTT; d_call: TRBD2; j_call: TRBJ2-3; v_call: TRBV2; clone_size: .
cdr3_aa: CASRSGTTYEQYF; cdr3_nt: TGTGCCAGCAGATCCGGGACTACCTACGAGCAGTACTTC; d_call: TRBD2; j_call: TRBJ2-7; v_call: TRBV27; clone_size: .
cdr3_aa: CASSWTHDGPQHF; cdr3_nt: TGTGCCAGCAGTTGGACCCACGATGGGCCCCAGCATTTT; d_call: .; j_call: TRBJ1-5; v_call: TRBV6-1; clone_size: .
cdr3_aa: CASSQGWGGAPYEQYF; cdr3_nt: TGCGCCAGCAGCCAAGGCTGGGGGGGGGCACCCTACGAGCAGTACTTC; d_call: .; j_call: TRBJ2-7; v_call: TRBV4-1; clone_size: .
cdr3_aa: CASTPGGGGRSYEQYF; cdr3_nt: TGTGCCAGCACCCCCGGAGGGGGGGGCAGATCCTACGAGCAGTACTTC; d_call: .; j_call: TRBJ2-7; v_call: TRBV7-6; clone_size: .
cdr3_aa: CASSLTSGGASETQYF; cdr3_nt: TGTGCCAGCAGTTTAACGAGCGGGGGGGCCTCCGAGACCCAGTACTTC; d_call: TRBD2; j_call: TRBJ2-5; v_call: TRBV6-5; clone_size: .
cdr3_aa: CASSSGPYEQYF; cdr3_nt: TGTGCCAGCAGCTCCGGACCCTACGAGCAGTACTTC; d_call: .; j_call: TRBJ2-7; v_call: TRBV6-5; clone_size: .
cdr3_aa: CASREGLPVGYEQYF; cdr3_nt: TGTGCCAGCAGGGAGGGACTCCCCGTAGGGTACGAGCAGTACTTC; d_call: .; j_call: TRBJ2-7; v_call: TRBV6-1; clone_size: .
cdr3_aa: CARSLGRGSWLNGEKLFF; cdr3_nt: TGTGCCAGAAGCTTGGGGCGGGGAAGTTGGCTAAACGGGGAAAAACTGTTTTTT; d_call: .; j_call: TRBJ1-4; v_call: TRBV5-3; clone_size: .
cdr3_aa: CATTGTENFNEQFF; cdr3_nt: TGTGCCACCACCGGGACCGAGAATTTCAATGAGCAGTTCTTC; d_call: .; j_call: TRBJ2-1; v_call: TRBV5-8; clone_size: .
cdr3_aa: CASSFYRDEAFF; cdr3_nt: TGTGCCAGCAGCTTCTACAGGGATGAAGCTTTCTTT; d_call: .; j_call: TRBJ1-1; v_call: TRBV7-9; clone_size: .
cdr3_aa: CASSPTGAILYGYTF; cdr3_nt: TGTGCCAGCAGCCCGACAGGGGCCATCCTCTATGGCTACACCTTC; d_call: TRBD1; j_call: TRBJ1-2; v_call: TRBV6-1; clone_size: .
cdr3_aa: CASSLAGGNQPQHF; cdr3_nt: TGTGCCAGCAGCTTAGCGGGAGGCAATCAGCCCCAGCATTTT; d_call: .; j_call: TRBJ1-5; v_call: TRBV7-9; clone_size: .
cdr3_aa: CASSKPASGSFPRVQYF; cdr3_nt: TGTGCCAGCAGCAAACCCGCTAGCGGGTCTTTCCCCAGGGTTCAGTACTTC; d_call: TRBD2; j_call: TRBJ2-4; v_call: TRBV7-9; clone_size: .
cdr3_aa: CASSPGTTAGNEQFF; cdr3_nt: TGTGCCAGCAGTCCCGGGACAACCGCCGGCAATGAGCAGTTCTTC; d_call: .; j_call: TRBJ2-1; v_call: TRBV27; clone_size: .
cdr3_aa: CASSLGHNEQFF; cdr3_nt: TGTGCCAGCAGCTTAGGGCACAATGAGCAGTTCTTC; d_call: .; j_call: TRBJ2-1; v_call: TRBV7-9; clone_size: few
cdr3_aa: CASTDGADTQYF; cdr3_nt: TGTGCCAGCACCGATGGGGCAGATACGCAGTATTTT; d_call: .; j_call: TRBJ2-3; v_call: TRBV4-2; clone_size: .
cdr3_aa: CASSQGPRANYGYTF; cdr3_nt: TGCGCCAGCAGCCAAGGACCCAGGGCTAACTATGGCTACACCTTC; d_call: .; j_call: TRBJ1-2; v_call: TRBV4-1; clone_size: .
cdr3_aa: CASSLGTRYEQYF; cdr3_nt: TGCGCCAGCAGCTTGGGGACTCGATACGAGCAGTACTTC; d_call: .; j_call: TRBJ2-7; v_call: TRBV5-1; clone_size: .
cdr3_aa: CATSRGGGRAPVGYTF; cdr3_nt: TGTGCCACCAGCAGAGGAGGGGGCAGGGCACCCGTTGGCTACACCTTC; d_call: TRBD1; j_call: TRBJ1-2; v_call: TRBV15; clone_size: .
cdr3_aa: CASSGGVQRGMNTQYF; cdr3_nt: TGTGCCAGCAGCGGGGGGGTACAACGAGGAATGAATACGCAGTATTTT; d_call: TRBD2; j_call: TRBJ2-3; v_call: TRBV5-4; clone_size: .
cdr3_aa: CASSQGIGTANYGYTF; cdr3_nt: TGTGCCAGCAGCCAAGGAATAGGGACGGCCAACTATGGCTACACCTTC; d_call: .; j_call: TRBJ1-2; v_call: TRBV4-2; clone_size: .
cdr3_aa: CASSPTGNGETQYF; cdr3_nt: TGTGCCAGCAGCCCCACAGGGAATGGAGAGACCCAGTACTTC; d_call: .; j_call: TRBJ2-5; v_call: TRBV6-5; clone_size: .
cdr3_aa: CASSDQGGWDNSPLHF; cdr3_nt: TGTGCCAGCAGTGATCAGGGTGGATGGGATAATTCACCCCTCCACTTT; d_call: .; j_call: TRBJ1-6; v_call: TRBV25-1; clone_size: once
cdr3_aa: CASTTDSYGYTF; cdr3_nt: TGTGCCAGCACCACGGACAGTTATGGCTACACCTTC; d_call: .; j_call: TRBJ1-2; v_call: TRBV7-9; clone_size: .
cdr3_aa: CASSFLAGRSSYNEQFF; cdr3_nt: TGTGCCAGCAGTTTCCTGGCGGGGCGGAGCTCCTACAATGAGCAGTTCTTC; d_call: .; j_call: TRBJ2-1; v_call: TRBV28; clone_size: .
cdr3_aa: CASSQYSGGSYNEQFF; cdr3_nt: TGTGCCAGCAGCCAATACTCGGGGGGCTCCTACAATGAGCAGTTCTTC; d_call: TRBD2; j_call: TRBJ2-1; v_call: TRBV14; clone_size: .
cdr3_aa: CASSFVGQGYNEQFF; cdr3_nt: TGTGCCAGCAGTTTTGTGGGACAGGGCTACAATGAGCAGTTCTTC; d_call: TRBD1; j_call: TRBJ2-1; v_call: TRBV27; clone_size: .
cdr3_aa: CASYPPGGWTYNEQFF; cdr3_nt: TGTGCCAGCTACCCCCCGGGAGGCTGGACATACAATGAGCAGTTCTTC; d_call: TRBD2; j_call: TRBJ2-1; v_call: TRBV18; clone_size: .
cdr3_aa: CASSLDSLSYEQYF; cdr3_nt: TGTGCCAGCAGCTTAGATTCCCTCTCCTACGAGCAGTACTTC; d_call: .; j_call: TRBJ2-7; v_call: TRBV11-3; clone_size: .
cdr3_aa: CASSVEGTATDTQYF; cdr3_nt: TGTGCCAGCAGCGTCGAGGGGACCGCCACAGATACGCAGTATTTT; d_call: .; j_call: TRBJ2-3; v_call: TRBV9; clone_size: .
cdr3_aa: CASSPPGLDETQYF; cdr3_nt: TGTGCCAGCAGCCCCCCGGGACTAGATGAGACCCAGTACTTC; d_call: TRBD2; j_call: TRBJ2-5; v_call: TRBV7-9; clone_size: .
cdr3_aa: CASSSNYEQYF; cdr3_nt: TGTGCCAGCAGCTCTAACTACGAGCAGTACTTC; d_call: .; j_call: TRBJ2-7; v_call: TRBV7-2; clone_size: .
cdr3_aa: CSVETGSNYGYTF; cdr3_nt: TGCAGCGTTGAGACGGGGTCCAACTATGGCTACACCTTC; d_call: .; j_call: TRBJ1-2; v_call: TRBV29-1; clone_size: .
cdr3_aa: CASSQQAENTEAFF; cdr3_nt: TGCGCCAGCAGCCAACAGGCGGAGAACACTGAAGCTTTCTTT; d_call: .; j_call: TRBJ1-1; v_call: TRBV4-1; clone_size: few
cdr3_aa: CASSKQGSSGNTIYF; cdr3_nt: TGTGCCAGCAGCAAACAGGGGAGCTCTGGAAACACCATATATTTT; d_call: TRBD1; j_call: TRBJ1-3; v_call: TRBV5-4; clone_size: few
cdr3_aa: CSVDTGSGYTF; cdr3_nt: TGCAGCGTTGATACAGGGTCTGGCTACACCTTC; d_call: .; j_call: TRBJ1-2; v_call: TRBV29-1; clone_size: .
cdr3_aa: CASSLGLAGYTDTQYF; cdr3_nt: TGTGCCAGCAGCTTGGGGCTAGCGGGGTACACAGATACGCAGTATTTT; d_call: TRBD2; j_call: TRBJ2-3; v_call: TRBV5-6; clone_size: once